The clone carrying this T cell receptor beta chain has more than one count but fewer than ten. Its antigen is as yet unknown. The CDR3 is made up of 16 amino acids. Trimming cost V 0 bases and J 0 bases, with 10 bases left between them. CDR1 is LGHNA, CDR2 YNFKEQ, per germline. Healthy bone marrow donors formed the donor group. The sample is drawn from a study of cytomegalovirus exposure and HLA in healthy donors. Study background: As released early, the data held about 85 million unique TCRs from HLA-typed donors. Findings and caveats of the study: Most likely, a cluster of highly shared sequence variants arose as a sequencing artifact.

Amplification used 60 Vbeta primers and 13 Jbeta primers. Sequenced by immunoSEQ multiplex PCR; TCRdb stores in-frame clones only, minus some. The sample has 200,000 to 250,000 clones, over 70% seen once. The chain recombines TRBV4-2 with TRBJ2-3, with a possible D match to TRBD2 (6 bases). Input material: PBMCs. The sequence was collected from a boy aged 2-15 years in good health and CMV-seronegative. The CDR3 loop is CASSQDISGSTDTQYF. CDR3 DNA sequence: TGTGCCAGCAGCCAAGATATTAGCGGTAGCACAGATACGCAGTATTTT.